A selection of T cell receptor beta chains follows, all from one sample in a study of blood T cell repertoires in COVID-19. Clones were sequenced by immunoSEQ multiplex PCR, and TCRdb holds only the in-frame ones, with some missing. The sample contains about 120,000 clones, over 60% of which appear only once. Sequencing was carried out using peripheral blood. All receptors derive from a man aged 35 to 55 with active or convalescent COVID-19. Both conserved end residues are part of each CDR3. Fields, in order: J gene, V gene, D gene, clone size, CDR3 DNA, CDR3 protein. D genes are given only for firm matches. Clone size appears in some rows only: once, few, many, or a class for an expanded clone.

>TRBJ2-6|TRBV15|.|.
TGTGCCACCAGCAGAGATCGGGCTGGGGCCAACGTCCTGACTTTC
CATSRDRAGANVLTF
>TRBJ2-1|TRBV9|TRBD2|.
TGTGCCAGCAGCGTAGAACTAGCGGGCGGGAATGAGCAGTTCTTC
CASSVELAGGNEQFF
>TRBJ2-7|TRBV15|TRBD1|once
TGTGCCGCCTCGACAGGGTACTACGAGCAGTACTTC
CAASTGYYEQYF
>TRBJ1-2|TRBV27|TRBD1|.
TGTGCCAGCAGTCCACAGGGGGCGGGAGACTATGGCTACACCTTC
CASSPQGAGDYGYTF
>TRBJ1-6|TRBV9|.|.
TGTGCCAGCAGCGTAGGGGGAGACGGAAATTCACCCCTCCACTTT
CASSVGGDGNSPLHF
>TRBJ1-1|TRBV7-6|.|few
TGTGCCAGCAGCTTAGACTCAAAGGGAGCCACTGAAGCTTTCTTT
CASSLDSKGATEAFF
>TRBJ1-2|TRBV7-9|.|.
TGTGCCAGCAGCTTAGCAGGGGGGGACTATGGCTACACCTTC
CASSLAGGDYGYTF
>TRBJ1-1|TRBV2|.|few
TGTGCCAGCAGTTCCGACAGGAACACTGAAGCTTTCTTT
CASSSDRNTEAFF
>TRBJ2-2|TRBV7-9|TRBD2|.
TGTGCCAGCAGCTTAGGACTAGCGGGGGACCCGAACACCGGGGAGCTGTTTTTT
CASSLGLAGDPNTGELFF
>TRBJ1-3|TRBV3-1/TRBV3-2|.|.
TGTGCCAGCAGCCGCCAGTCAATTCACTCTGGAAACACCATATATTTT
CASSRQSIHSGNTIYF
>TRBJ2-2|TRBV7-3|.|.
TGTGCCAGCAGCTCCTTGACCGGGGAGCTGTTTTTT
CASSSLTGELFF
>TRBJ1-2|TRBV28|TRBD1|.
TGTGCCAGCAGGGGGACAGTTAACTATGGCTACACCTTC
CASRGTVNYGYTF
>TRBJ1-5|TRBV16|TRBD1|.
TGTGCCAGCAAACACAGTGACAGGGCAACTCAGCCCCAGCATTTT
CASKHSDRATQPQHF
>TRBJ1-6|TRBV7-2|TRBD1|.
TGTGCCAGCAGCTTAAATACAGGGGGCACAGGTTCACCCCTCCACTTT
CASSLNTGGTGSPLHF
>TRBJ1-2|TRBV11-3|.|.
TGTGCCAGCAGCTTAGATCGGGTTGGTGACAGGCACTATGGCTACACCTTC
CASSLDRVGDRHYGYTF
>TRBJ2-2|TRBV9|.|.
TGTGCCAGCAATATGCGCACCGGGGAGCTGTTTTTT
CASNMRTGELFF
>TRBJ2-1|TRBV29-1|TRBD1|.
TGCAGCGTCGGCAGGGGGAACAATGAGCAGTTCTTC
CSVGRGNNEQFF
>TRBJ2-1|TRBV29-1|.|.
TGCAGCGTAGGAGGGGGGGGATCGGGTGAGCAGTTCTTC
CSVGGGGSGEQFF
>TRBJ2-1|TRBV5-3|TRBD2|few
TGTGCCGTCCCGGGGCTAGCGGTGTCCTACAATGAGCAGTTCTTC
CAVPGLAVSYNEQFF
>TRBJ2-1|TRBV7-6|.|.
TGTGCCAGCAGCCCGACAGAGAATGAGCAGTTCTTC
CASSPTENEQFF
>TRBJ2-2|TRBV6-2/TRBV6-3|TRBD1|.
TGTGCCAGCAGTTCCCACCCGGACAGGGGAGACACCGGGGAGCTGTTTTTT
CASSSHPDRGDTGELFF
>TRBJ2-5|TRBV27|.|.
TGTGCCAGCAGTTTACCGGGGATGGGCGAGACCCAGTACTTC
CASSLPGMGETQYF
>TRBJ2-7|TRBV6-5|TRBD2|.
TGTGCCAGCCGGGGGGGGGCTCCCTACGAGCAGTACTTC
CASRGGAPYEQYF
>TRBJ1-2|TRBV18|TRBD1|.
TGTGCCAGCTCACCGGGACAGGGGATCTATGGCTACACCTTC
CASSPGQGIYGYTF
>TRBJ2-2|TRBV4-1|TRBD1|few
TGCGCCAGCAGCCAAGATCGTGGTGCAGGGGGGAACACCGGGGAGCTGTTTTTT
CASSQDRGAGGNTGELFF
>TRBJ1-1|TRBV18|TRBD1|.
TGTGCCAGCTCACCCTCGACAGGGCGGAACACTGAAGCTTTCTTT
CASSPSTGRNTEAFF
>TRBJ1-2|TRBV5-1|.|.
TGCGCCAGCAGCTTGGGGCAGGACTATGGCTACACCTTC
CASSLGQDYGYTF
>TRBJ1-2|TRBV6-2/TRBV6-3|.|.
TGTGCCAGCAGTTACCAGGGCAGGGATGGCTACACCTTC
CASSYQGRDGYTF
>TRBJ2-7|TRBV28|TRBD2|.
TGTGCCAGCAGTAGCGGGGGGGCCAATTTTCACGAGCAGTACTTC
CASSSGGANFHEQYF
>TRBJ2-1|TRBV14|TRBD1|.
TGTGCCAGCAGCCAAGGAGAGGGGGCTGAGCAGTTCTTC
CASSQGEGAEQFF
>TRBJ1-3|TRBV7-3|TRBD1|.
TGTGCCAGCAGCCCGTTGGACAGGACCTCTGGAAACACCATATATTTT
CASSPLDRTSGNTIYF
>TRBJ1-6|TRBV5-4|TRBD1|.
TGTGCCAGCAGCTTGGGTGACAGGGGGTCACCCCTCCACTTT
CASSLGDRGSPLHF
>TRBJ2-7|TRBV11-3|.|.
TGTGCCAGCAGCTTCTGGGGAGACAACGAGCAGTACTTC
CASSFWGDNEQYF
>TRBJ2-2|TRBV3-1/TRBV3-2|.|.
TGTGCCAGCAGCCAAGGTCTGAACACCGGGGAGCTGTTTTTT
CASSQGLNTGELFF
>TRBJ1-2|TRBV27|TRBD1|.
TGTGCCAGCAGTTTGGGGACAGGCTATGGCTACACCTTC
CASSLGTGYGYTF
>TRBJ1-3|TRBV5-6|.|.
TGTGCCAGCAGCTTCGGGACTCCATTCTCTGGAAACACCATATATTTT
CASSFGTPFSGNTIYF
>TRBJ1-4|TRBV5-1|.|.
TGCGCCAGCAGCTTGTACCCCCCGACAGGCCTTAATGAAAAACTGTTTTTT
CASSLYPPTGLNEKLFF
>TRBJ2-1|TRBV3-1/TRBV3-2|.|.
TGTGCCAGCAGCCCAGGAGGGTTAACCCTCCAGTTCTTC
CASSPGGLTLQFF
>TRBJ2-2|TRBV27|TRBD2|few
TGTGCCAGCAGTTTCAGGAGGGGCTGGCCGATAGGGAGGGGAACCGGGGAGCTGTTTTTT
CASSFRRGWPIGRGTGELFF
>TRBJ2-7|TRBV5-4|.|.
TGTGCCAGCAGCTTTGCCCAGAGCCTACGAGGGCAGTACTTC
CASSFAQSLRGQYF
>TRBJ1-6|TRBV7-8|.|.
TGTGCCAGCAGCTTGGACGGGGGGTCACCCCTCCACTTT
CASSLDGGSPLHF
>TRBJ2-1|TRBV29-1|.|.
TGCAGCGTTCCAGCCCTCGGTACAGGCGAGAACTACAATGAGCAGTTCTTC
CSVPALGTGENYNEQFF